This T cell receptor beta chain was found in a study of T cells in localized non-small cell lung cancer. Study findings and constraints: Greater T cell density in blood accompanied longer overall survival. Adjacent uninvolved lung tissue had the highest T cell clonality, exceeding tumor. Appearing in adjacent lung were a median about 50 of the top 100 tumor clones.

The table lists this clone with a count of one. Its antigen is still unknown. Assay: immunoSEQ multiplex PCR; the TCRdb copy retains only in-frame clones and omits some. The sample includes some 30,000 clones, 94% of them seen just once. Germline lookup yields CDR1 SGHAT and CDR2 FQNNGV. The CDR3 consists of 15 residues. Unmatched junction bases numbered 6, after V lost 3 bases and J lost 7 bases. This specimen was peripheral blood, taken before any cancer treatment. J is TRBJ2-1 and V is TRBV11-2, with TRBD2 identical over 10 bases. The source is a woman between 40 and 69 years old with stage I lung adenocarcinoma. The CDR3 DNA reads TGTGCCAGCAGCTTTTCTAGCGGGAGAAGGAATGAGCAGTTCTTC. Translating it yields CASSFSSGRRNEQFF.